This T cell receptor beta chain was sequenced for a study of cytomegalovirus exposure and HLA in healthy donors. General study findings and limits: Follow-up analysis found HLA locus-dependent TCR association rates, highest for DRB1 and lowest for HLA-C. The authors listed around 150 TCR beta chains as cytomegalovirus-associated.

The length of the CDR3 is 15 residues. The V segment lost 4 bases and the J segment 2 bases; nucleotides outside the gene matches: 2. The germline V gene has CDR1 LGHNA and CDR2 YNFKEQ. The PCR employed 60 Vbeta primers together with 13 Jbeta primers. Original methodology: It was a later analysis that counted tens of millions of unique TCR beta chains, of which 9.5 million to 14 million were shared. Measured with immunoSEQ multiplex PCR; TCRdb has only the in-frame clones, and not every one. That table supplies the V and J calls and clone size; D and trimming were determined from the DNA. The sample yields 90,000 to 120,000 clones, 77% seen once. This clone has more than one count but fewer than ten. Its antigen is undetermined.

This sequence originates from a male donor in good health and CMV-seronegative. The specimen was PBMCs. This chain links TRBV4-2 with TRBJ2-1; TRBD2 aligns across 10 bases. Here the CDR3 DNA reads TGTGCCAGCAGCCTACTAGCGGGACCCTACAATGAGCAGTTCTTC. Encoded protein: CASSLLAGPYNEQFF.